Shown below are 10 T cell receptor beta chains from a single sample sequenced in a study of blood T cell repertoires in COVID-19. The data were produced by immunoSEQ multiplex PCR, yet TCRdb's version contains in-frame clones alone and is incomplete. The data show under 200,000 clones, with around four fifths seen just once and roughly 19% held by the top ten. Sequencing was performed on peripheral blood. The receptors derive from a woman aged 65 to 85 who had recovered from COVID-19.

This chain connects TRBV6-1 to TRBJ1-2; possibly TRBD1 for D (5 bases). CDR1 is MNHNS, CDR2 SASEGT, per germline. The CDR3 extends over 13 amino acids. The V end lost 2 bases, the J end lost 8 bases, and 12 bases lay between the germline ends. The CDR3 loop reads CASSESGVRGYTF. The CDR3 DNA reads as TGTGCCAGCAGTGAATCGGGGGTACGGGGCTACACCTTC.

In this sample, this clone turned up a few times. This chain connects TRBV21-1 to TRBJ1-2; the tabulated D call, TRBD1, remains unverified against the DNA. TRBV21-1 is a documented pseudogene. The CDR3 totals 17 residues. The CDR3 spells CASSKAGRPGGDYGYTF. The CDR3 nucleotides are TGTGCCAGCAGCAAAGCCGGACGGCCAGGGGGCGACTATGGCTACACCTTC.

This clone was picked up one time. V usage is TRBV30 and J usage is TRBJ2-7; tentatively, D is TRBD1 (6 bases). Looked up from germline, CDR1 is GTSNPN and CDR2 is SVGIG (reference sequence). Trimming pared 1 base from V and 5 bases from J, leaving 15 bases between. The CDR3 length is 14 residues. In nucleotides, the CDR3 is TGTGCCTGGAGTGGTCGGCAGGGGTACGACGAGCAGTACTTC. Residues: CAWSGRQGYDEQYF.

This clone is a singleton in its sample. This chain links TRBV5-1 with TRBJ1-3; perhaps TRBD1 as D (6 bases). The germline V gene has CDR1 SGHRS and CDR2 YFSETQ. The V end lost 0 bases, the J end lost 8 bases, and 6 bases lay between the germline ends. The CDR3 runs 12 residues. CDR3: CASSLEGDTIYF. In DNA, the CDR3 is TGCGCCAGCAGCTTGGAGGGGGACACCATATATTTT.

The V and J genes are TRBV30 and TRBJ2-1; maybe TRBD1 (5 bases). The ends were cut back, 8 bases at V and 2 bases at J, with 13 bases in the middle. This CDR3 region has 13 residues. Germline V gene sequence: CDR1 GTSNPN, CDR2 SVGIG (reference sequence). CDR3 bases: TGTGCCATCACCCAGGGCCCCTACAATGAGCAGTTCTTC. Amino acids: CAITQGPYNEQFF.

As for this clone: One end of the junction does not line up with germline, which may come from a read error. The rearrangement links TRBV7-7 to TRBJ2-2; perhaps TRBD1 as D (6 bases). CDR1 SSHAT and CDR2 FNYEAQ come from the germline V gene (reference sequence). This CDR3 contains 16 residues. The CDR3: CASSSLGQTGTGELFF. Written as DNA, the CDR3 is TGTGCTAGCAGCTCCCTAGGACAGACTGGCACCGGGGAGCTGTTTTTT.

The V gene is TRBV2, the J gene TRBJ1-2; 7 nucleotides align to TRBD1. The CDR3 totals 14 residues. CDR1 SNHLY and CDR2 FYNNEI come from the germline V gene. Trimming at V came to 6 bases and at J to 3 bases, leaving 7 bases not matched to a gene. CDR3 nucleotides: TGTGCCAGCAGCGAACAGGGGTCTGACTATGGCTACACCTTC. Translation: CASSEQGSDYGYTF.

The J gene is TRBJ1-3, the V gene TRBV4-3, with TRBD1 as a possible D gene (5 bases). Between the trimmed V and J ends, which lost 8 bases and 0 bases, there was a span of 17 bases. Per the germline V gene, CDR1 is LGHNA and CDR2 is YSLEER. The CDR3 consists of 16 residues. This CDR3 reads CASSGGGADSGNTIYF. CDR3 coding DNA: TGCGCCAGCTCCGGGGGGGGAGCGGACTCTGGAAACACCATATATTTT.

The V and J genes are TRBV19 and TRBJ1-1, with no clear D. Germline CDR1 LNHDA, CDR2 SQIVND (reference sequence). CDR3 length: 13 amino acids. Trimming shortened V by 6 bases and J by 1 base, and 9 bases separated the two germline ends. The CDR3 sequence is CASSPNRNTEAFF. The CDR3 DNA sequence: TGTGCCAGTAGCCCGAATAGGAACACTGAAGCTTTCTTT.

This clone was seen only once. The chain carries TRBV28 and TRBJ1-3; 9 bases are a match to TRBD1. The CDR3 has 13 residues. J gave up 5 bases and V 6 bases, and 2 bases lay outside the gene matches. From germline, CDR1 is MDHEN and CDR2 SYDVKM. This CDR3 reads CASRGQGRNTIYF. CDR3 DNA: TGTGCCAGCAGGGGACAGGGTAGAAACACCATATATTTT.